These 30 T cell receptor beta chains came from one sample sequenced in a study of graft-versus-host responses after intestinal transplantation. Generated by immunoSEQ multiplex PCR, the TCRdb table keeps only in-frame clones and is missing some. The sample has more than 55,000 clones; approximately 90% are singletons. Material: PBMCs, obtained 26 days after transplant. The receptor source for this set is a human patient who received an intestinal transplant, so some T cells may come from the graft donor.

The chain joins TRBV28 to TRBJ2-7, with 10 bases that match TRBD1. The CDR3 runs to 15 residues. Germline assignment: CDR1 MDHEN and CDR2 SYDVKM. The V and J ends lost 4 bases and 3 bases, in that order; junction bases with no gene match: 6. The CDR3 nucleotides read TGTGCCAGCAGTTGGGGGGACAGGGGACTCTACGAGCAGTACTTC. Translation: CASSWGDRGLYEQYF.

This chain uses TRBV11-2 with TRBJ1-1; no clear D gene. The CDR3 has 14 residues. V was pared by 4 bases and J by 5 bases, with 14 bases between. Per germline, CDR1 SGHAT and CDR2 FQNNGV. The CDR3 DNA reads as TGTGCCAGCAGCTCAGGTGGAAAAGCTACTGAAGCTTTCTTT. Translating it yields CASSSGGKATEAFF.

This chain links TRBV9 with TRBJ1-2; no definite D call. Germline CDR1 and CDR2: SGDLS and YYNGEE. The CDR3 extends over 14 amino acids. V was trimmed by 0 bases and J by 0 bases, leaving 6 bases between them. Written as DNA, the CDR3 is TGTGCCAGCAGCGTAGATGGAGCTAACTATGGCTACACCTTC. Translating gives CASSVDGANYGYTF.

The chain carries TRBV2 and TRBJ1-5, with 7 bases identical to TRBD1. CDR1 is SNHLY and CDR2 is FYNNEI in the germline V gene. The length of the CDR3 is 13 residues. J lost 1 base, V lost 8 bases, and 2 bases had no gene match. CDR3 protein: CASGGQSNQPQHF. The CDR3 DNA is TGTGCCAGCGGGGGACAGAGCAATCAGCCCCAGCATTTT.

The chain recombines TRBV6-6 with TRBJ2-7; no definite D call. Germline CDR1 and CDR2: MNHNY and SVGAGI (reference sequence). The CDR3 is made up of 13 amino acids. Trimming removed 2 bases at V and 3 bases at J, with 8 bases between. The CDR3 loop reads CASSYADHYEQYV. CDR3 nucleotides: TGTGCCAGCAGTTACGCAGACCACTACGAGCAGTACGTC.

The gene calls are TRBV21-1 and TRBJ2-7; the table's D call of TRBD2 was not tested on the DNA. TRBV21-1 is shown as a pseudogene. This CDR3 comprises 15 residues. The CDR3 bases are TGTGCCAGCAGCATTTTTGGAACATGGACTTACGAGCAGTACTTC. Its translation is CASSIFGTWTYEQYF.

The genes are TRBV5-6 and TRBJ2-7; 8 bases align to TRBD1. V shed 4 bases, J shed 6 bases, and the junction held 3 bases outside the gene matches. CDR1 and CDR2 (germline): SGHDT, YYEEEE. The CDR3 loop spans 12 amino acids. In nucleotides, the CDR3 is TGTGCCAGCAGCCGGACAGGGTCCGAGCAGTACGTC. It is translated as CASSRTGSEQYV.

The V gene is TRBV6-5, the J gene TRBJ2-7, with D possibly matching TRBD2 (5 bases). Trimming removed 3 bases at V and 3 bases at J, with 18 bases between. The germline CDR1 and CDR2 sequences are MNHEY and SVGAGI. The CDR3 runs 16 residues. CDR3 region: CASSYYKEAKVYEQYF. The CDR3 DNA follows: TGTGCCAGCAGTTATTACAAGGAGGCAAAAGTCTACGAGCAGTACTTC.

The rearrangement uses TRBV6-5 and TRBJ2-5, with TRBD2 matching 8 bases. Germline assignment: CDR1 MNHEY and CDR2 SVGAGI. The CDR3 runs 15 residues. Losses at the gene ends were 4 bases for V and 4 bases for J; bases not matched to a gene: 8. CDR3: CASSSSGGALETQYF. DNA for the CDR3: TGTGCCAGCAGTTCCTCGGGGGGGGCCTTAGAGACCCAGTACTTC.

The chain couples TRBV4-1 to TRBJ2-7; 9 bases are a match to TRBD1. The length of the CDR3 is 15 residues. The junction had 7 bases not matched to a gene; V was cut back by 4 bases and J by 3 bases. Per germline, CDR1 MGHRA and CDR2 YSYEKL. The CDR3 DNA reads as TGCGCCAGCAGCCCGGTGATGGGACAGGGCTACGAGCAGTACTTC. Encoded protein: CASSPVMGQGYEQYF.

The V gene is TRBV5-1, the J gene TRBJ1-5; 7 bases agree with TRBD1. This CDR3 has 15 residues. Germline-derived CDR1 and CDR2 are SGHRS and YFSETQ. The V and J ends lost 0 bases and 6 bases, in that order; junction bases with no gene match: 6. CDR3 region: CASSLEAGGSQPQHF. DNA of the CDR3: TGCGCCAGCAGCTTGGAGGCAGGGGGAAGTCAGCCCCAGCATTTT.

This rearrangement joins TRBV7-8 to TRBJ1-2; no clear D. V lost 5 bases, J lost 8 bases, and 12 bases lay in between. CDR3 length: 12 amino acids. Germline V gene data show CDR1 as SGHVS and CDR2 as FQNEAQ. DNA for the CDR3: TGTGCCAGCAGCCCAGTCGCGGGAGGCTACACCTTC. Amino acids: CASSPVAGGYTF.

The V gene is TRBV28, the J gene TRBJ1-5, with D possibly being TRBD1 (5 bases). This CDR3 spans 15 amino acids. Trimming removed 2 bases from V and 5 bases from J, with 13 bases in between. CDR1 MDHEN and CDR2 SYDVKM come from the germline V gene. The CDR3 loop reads CASSLGGQGYQPQHF. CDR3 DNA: TGTGCCAGCAGTTTAGGTGGGCAGGGATATCAGCCCCAGCATTTT.

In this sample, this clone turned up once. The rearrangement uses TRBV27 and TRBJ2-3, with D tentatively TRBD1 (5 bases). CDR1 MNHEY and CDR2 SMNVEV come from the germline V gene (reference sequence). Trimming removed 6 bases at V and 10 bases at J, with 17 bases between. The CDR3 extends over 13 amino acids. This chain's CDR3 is CASRTLGQFAQYF. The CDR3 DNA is TGTGCCAGCAGGACGTTGGGGCAGTTCGCGCAGTATTTT.

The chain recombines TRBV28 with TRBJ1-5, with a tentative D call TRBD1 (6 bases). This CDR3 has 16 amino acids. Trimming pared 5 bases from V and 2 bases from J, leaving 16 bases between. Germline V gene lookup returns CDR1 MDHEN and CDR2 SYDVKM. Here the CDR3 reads CASSLPLSGGNQPQHF. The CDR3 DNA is TGTGCCAGCAGTCTGCCCCTATCAGGGGGCAATCAGCCCCAGCATTTT.

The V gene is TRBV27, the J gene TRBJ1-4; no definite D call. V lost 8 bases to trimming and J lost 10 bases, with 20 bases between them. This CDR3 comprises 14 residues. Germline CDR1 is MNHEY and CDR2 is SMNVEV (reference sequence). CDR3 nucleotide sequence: TGTGCCAGCCTGAAGGTGGCAGGATCTGGAAAACTGTTTTTT. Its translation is CASLKVAGSGKLFF. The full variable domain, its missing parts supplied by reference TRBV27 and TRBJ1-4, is EAQVTQNPRYLITVTGKKLTVTCSQNMNHEYMSWYRQDPGLGLRQIYYSMNVEVTDKGDVPEGYKVSRKEKRNFPLILESPSPNQTSLYFCASLKVAGSGKLFFGSGTQLSVL.

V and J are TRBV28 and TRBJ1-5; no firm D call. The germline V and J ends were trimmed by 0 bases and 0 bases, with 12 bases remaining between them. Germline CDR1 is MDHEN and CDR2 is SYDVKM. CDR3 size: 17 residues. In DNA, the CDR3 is TGTGCCAGCAGTTTATGGGGTGACACTTATAGCAATCAGCCCCAGCATTTT. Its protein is CASSLWGDTYSNQPQHF.

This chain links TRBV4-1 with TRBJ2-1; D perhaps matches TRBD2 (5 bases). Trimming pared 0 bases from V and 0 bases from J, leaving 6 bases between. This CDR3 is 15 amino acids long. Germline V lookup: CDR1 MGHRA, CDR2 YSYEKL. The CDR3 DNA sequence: TGCGCCAGCAGCCAAGAGGGGAGCTCCTACAATGAGCAGTTCTTC. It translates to CASSQEGSSYNEQFF.

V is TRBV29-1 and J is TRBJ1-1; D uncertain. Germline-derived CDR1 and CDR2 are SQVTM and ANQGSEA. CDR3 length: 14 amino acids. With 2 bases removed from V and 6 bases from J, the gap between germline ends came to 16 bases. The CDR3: CSVESGREVAEAFF. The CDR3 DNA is TGCAGCGTTGAATCTGGACGGGAGGTAGCTGAAGCTTTCTTT.

The CDR3, as DNA: TGTGCCAGTACGGGACAGGGGGTAGACGAGCAGTACTTC. The encoded protein is CASTGQGVDEQYF. The chain joins TRBV19 to TRBJ2-7; 11 bases are a match to TRBD1. Germline V gives CDR1 LNHDA, CDR2 SQIVND (reference sequence). The ends lost 7 bases at V and 5 bases at J; junction bases unmatched: 4. This CDR3 has 13 residues.

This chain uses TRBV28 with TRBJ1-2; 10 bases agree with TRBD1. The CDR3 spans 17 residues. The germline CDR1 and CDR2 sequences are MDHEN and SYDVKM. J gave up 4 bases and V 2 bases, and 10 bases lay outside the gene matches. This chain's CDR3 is CASSLMGQGRGVYGYTF. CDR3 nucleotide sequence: TGTGCCAGCAGTTTAATGGGACAGGGGAGGGGGGTCTATGGCTACACCTTC.

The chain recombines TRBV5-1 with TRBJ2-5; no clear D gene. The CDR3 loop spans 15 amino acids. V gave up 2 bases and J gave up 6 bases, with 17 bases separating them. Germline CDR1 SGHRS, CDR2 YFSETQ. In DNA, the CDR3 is TGCGCCAGCAGCTTCAATCCTGAGGCTTCGCAGACCCAGTACTTC. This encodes CASSFNPEASQTQYF. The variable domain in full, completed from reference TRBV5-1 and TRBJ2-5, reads KAGVTQTPRYLIKTRGQQVTLSCSPISGHRSVSWYQQTPGQGLQFLFEYFSETQRNKGNFPGRFSGRQFSNSRSEMNVSTLELGDSALYLCASSFNPEASQTQYFGPGTRLLVL.

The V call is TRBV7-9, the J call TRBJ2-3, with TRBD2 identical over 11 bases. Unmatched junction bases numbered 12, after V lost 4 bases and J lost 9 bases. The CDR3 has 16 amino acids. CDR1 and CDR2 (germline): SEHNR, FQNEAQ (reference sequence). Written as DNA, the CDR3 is TGTGCCAGCAGCTCCAATCCGGGACTAGCGGACTCCACGCAGTATTTT. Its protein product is CASSSNPGLADSTQYF.

The CDR3 nucleotides are TGTGCCAGCAGCCCTTGGGGGACAGGGGCCAAAAACATTCAGTACTTC. This encodes CASSPWGTGAKNIQYF. V and J are TRBV28 and TRBJ2-4, with TRBD1 identical over 9 bases. CDR1 MDHEN and CDR2 SYDVKM come from the germline V gene. V dropped 6 bases and J dropped 1; count of bases not matched to a gene: 7. This CDR3 is built from 16 residues.

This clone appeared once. The CDR3 nucleotides are TGTGCCAGCAGAGATTTCGGGGGAGAGCAGTACGTC. Translated, it gives CASRDFGGEQYV. J is TRBJ2-7 and V is TRBV21-1; TRBD2 was called by the table and not checked on the DNA. TRBV21-1 is marked as a pseudogene. This CDR3 contains 12 residues.

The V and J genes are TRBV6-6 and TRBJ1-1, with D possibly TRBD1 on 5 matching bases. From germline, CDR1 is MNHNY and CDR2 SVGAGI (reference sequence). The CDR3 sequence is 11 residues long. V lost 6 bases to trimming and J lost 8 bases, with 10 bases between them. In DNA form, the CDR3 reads TGTGCCAGCAGCACAGGCATAGAAGCTTTCTTT. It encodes CASSTGIEAFF.

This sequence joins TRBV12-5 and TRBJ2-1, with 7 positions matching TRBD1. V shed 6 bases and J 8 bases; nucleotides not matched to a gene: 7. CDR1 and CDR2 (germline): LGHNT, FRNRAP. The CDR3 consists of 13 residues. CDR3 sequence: CASGQGQNDEQFF. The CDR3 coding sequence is TGTGCTAGTGGCCAGGGACAGAACGATGAGCAGTTCTTC.

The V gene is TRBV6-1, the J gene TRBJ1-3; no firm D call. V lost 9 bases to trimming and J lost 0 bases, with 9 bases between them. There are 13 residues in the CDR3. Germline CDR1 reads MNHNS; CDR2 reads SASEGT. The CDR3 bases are TGTGCCAGTACGGCGGGCTCTGGAAACACCATATATTTT. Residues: CASTAGSGNTIYF.

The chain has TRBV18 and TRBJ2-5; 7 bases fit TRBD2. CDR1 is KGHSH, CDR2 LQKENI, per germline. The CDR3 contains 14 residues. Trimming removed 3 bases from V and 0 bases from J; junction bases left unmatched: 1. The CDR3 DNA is TGTGCCAGCTCACCTGGGGGGGACCAAGAGACCCAGTACTTC. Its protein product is CASSPGGDQETQYF. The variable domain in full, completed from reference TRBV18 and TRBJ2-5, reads NAGVMQNPRHLVRRRGQEARLRCSPMKGHSHVYWYRQLPEEGLKFMVYLQKENIIDESGMPKERFSAEFPKEGPSILRIQQVVRGDSAAYFCASSPGGDQETQYFGPGTRLLVL.

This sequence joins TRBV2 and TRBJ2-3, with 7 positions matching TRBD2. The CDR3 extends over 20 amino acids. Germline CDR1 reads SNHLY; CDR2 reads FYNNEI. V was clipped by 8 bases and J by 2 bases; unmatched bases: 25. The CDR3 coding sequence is TGTGCCAGCCTGAGCCTCGGACTAGACAACAATGAAAGAGACACAGATACGCAGTATTTT. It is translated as CASLSLGLDNNERDTDTQYF.